This entry features one TCR beta chain sequence. Authors' processing steps: The assay estimated nucleated cells by amplifying reference gene primers. Assay used: immunoSEQ multiplex PCR; TCRdb lists only in-frame clones, some missing. V and J calls and clone size are given by that table; D and trimming were obtained from the DNA. Here the sample spans roughly 160,000 clones, about 83% being singletons. The sample comes from a study of blood T cell repertoires in COVID-19. Overall study context: The United States, Italy and Spain provided the acute and convalescent COVID-19 samples. The cDNA or gDNA used as material had been derived from T cells, B-cell-depleted T cells, or PBMCs.

V was clipped by 5 bases and J by 3 bases; unmatched bases: 2. Germline-derived CDR1 and CDR2 are GTSNPN and SVGIG (reference sequence). This CDR3 comprises 13 residues. Sequenced sample: peripheral blood. The source is an elderly woman with acute or convalescent COVID-19. The chain carries TRBV30 and TRBJ1-3, with 9 bases fitting TRBD1. The CDR3 DNA reads TGTGCCTGGGGGACAGGGCTTGGAAACACCATATATTTT. It yields the protein CAWGTGLGNTIYF.